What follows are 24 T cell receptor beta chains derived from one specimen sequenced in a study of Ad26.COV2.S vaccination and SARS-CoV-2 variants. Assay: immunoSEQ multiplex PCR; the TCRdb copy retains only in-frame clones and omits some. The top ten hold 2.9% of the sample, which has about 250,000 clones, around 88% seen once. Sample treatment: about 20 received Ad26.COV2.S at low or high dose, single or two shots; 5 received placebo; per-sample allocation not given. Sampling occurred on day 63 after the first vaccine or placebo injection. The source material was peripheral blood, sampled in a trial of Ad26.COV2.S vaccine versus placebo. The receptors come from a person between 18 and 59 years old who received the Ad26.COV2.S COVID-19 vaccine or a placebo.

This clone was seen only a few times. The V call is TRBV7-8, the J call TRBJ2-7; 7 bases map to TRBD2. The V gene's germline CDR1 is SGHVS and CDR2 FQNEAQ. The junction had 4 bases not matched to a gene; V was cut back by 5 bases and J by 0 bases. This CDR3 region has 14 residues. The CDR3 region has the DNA TGTGCCAGCAGCAGGAGCGGGACCTCCTACGAGCAGTACGTC. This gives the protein CASSRSGTSYEQYV.

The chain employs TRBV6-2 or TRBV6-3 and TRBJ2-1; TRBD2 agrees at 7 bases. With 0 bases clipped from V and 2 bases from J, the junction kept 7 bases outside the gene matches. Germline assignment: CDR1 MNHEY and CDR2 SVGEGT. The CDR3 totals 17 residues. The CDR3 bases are TGTGCCAGCAGTTACTCGATGTGGGGGGGGACCTACAATGAGCAGTTCTTC. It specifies CASSYSMWGGTYNEQFF.

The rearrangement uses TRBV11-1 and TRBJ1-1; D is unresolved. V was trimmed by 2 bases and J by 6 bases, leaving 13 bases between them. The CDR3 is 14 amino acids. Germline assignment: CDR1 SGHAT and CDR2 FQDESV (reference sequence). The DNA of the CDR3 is TGTGCCAGCAGCTTAACCATACAACGGCCTGAAGCTTTCTTT. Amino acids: CASSLTIQRPEAFF.

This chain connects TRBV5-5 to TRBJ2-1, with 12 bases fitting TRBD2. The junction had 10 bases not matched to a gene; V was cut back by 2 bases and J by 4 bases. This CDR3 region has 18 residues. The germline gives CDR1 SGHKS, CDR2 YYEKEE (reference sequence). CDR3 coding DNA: TGTGCCAGCAGCTTTGTGACTAGCGGGAGAGGAGTGTACAATGAGCAGTTCTTC. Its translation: CASSFVTSGRGVYNEQFF.

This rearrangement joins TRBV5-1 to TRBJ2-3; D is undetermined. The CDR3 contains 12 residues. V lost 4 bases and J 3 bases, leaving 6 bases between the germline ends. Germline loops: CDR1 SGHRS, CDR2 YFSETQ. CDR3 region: CASSAGTDTQYF. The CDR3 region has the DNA TGCGCCAGCAGCGCCGGTACAGATACGCAGTATTTT.

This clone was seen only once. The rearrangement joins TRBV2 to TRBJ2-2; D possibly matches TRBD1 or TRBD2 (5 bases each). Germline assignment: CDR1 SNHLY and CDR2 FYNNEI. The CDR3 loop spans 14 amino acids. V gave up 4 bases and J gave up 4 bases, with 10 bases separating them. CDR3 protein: CASSGKGSTGELFF. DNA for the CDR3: TGTGCCAGCAGTGGTAAGGGGAGCACCGGGGAGCTGTTTTTT.

CDR3 amino acids: CASRVDREYEQFF. The CDR3 DNA reads as TGTGCCAGCAGGGTTGACAGGGAGTATGAGCAGTTCTTC. The genes are TRBV12-3 or TRBV12-4 and TRBJ2-1, with 7 bases fitting TRBD1. The CDR3 length is 13 residues. V was pared by 6 bases and J by 8 bases, with 7 bases of the junction left unmatched.

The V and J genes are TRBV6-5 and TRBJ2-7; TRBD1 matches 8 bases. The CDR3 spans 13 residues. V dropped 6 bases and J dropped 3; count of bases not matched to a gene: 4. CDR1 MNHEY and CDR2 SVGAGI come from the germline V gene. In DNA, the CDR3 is TGTGCCAGCAGAGGACAGGGAAACTACGAGCAGTACGTC. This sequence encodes CASRGQGNYEQYV.

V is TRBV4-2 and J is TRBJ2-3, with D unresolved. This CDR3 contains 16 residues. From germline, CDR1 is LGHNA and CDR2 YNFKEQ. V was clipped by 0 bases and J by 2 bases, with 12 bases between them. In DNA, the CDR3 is TGTGCCAGCAGCCAAGATAACCGGCCAGTCACAGATACGCAGTATTTT. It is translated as CASSQDNRPVTDTQYF.

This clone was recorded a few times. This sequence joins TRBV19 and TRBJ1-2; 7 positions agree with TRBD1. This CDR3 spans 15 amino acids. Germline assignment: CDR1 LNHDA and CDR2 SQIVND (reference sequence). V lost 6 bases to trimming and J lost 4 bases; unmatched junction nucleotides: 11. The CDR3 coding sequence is TGTGCCAGTAGGACGACAGGGACAACCTCCTATGGCTACACCTTC. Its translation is CASRTTGTTSYGYTF.

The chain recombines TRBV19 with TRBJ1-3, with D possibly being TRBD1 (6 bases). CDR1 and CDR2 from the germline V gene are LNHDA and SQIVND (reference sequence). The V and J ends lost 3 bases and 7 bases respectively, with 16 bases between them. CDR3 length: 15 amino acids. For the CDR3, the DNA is TGTGCCAGTAGTATTGGGGGGCCCGGGGGGAACACCATATATTTT. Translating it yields CASSIGGPGGNTIYF. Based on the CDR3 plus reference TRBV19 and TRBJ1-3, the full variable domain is DGGITQSPKYLFRKEGQNVTLSCEQNLNHDAMYWYRQDPGQGLRLIYYSQIVNDFQKGDIAEGYSVSREKKESFPLTVTSAQKNPTAFYLCASSIGGPGGNTIYFGEGSWLTVV.

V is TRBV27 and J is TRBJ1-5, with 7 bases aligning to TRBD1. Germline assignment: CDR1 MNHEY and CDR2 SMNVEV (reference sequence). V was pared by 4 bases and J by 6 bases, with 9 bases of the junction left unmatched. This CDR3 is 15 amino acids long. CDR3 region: CASSYEGRGTQPQHF. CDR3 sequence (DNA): TGTGCCAGCAGTTATGAGGGCAGGGGGACTCAGCCCCAGCATTTT.

CDR3 amino acids: CASSQGGRGTGELFF. The CDR3 bases are TGCGCCAGCAGCCAAGGCGGGAGGGGTACCGGGGAGCTGTTTTTT. The gene calls are TRBV4-3 and TRBJ2-2, with 9 bases identical to TRBD2. The V gene's germline CDR1 is LGHNA and CDR2 YSLEER. The CDR3 sequence is 15 residues long. Trimming removed 1 base from V and 5 bases from J; junction bases left unmatched: 2.

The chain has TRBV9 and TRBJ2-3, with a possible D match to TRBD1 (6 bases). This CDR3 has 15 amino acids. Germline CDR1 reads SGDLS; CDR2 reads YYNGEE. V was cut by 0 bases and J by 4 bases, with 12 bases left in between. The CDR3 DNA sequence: TGTGCCAGCAGCGTAGCAGGGGCGCGATCAGATACGCAGTATTTT. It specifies CASSVAGARSDTQYF.

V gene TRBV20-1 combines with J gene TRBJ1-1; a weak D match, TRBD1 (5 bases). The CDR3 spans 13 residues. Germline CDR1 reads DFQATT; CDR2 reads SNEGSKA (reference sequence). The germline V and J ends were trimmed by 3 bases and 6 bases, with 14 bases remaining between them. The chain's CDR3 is CSASAGLMAEAFF. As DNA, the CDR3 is TGCAGTGCTAGTGCAGGGCTGATGGCTGAAGCTTTCTTT.

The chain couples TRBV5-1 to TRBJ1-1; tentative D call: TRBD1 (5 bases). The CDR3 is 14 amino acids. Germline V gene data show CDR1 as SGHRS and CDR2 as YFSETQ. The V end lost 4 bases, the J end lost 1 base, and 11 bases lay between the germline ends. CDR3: CASSGTGPNTEAFF. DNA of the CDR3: TGCGCCAGCAGCGGTACAGGCCCGAACACTGAAGCTTTCTTT.

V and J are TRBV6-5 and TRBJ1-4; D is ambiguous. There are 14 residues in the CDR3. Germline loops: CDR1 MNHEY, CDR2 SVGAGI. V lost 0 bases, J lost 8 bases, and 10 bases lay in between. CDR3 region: CASSYSGLTEKLFF. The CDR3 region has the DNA TGTGCCAGCAGTTACTCAGGGTTAACCGAAAAACTGTTTTTT.

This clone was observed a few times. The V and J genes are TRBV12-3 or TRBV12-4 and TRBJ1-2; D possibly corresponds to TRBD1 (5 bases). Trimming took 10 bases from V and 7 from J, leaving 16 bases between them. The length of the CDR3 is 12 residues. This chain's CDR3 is CATSQGPSGYTF. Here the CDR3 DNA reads TGTGCCACCTCGCAGGGCCCGTCTGGCTACACCTTC.

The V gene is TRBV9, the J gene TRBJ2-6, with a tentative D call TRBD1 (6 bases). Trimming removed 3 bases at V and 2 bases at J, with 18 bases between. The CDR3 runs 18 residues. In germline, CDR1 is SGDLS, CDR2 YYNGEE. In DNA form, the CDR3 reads TGTGCCAGCAGCGCCCTAACAGGGTGGGGCGCTGGGGCCAACGTCCTGACTTTC. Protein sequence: CASSALTGWGAGANVLTF.

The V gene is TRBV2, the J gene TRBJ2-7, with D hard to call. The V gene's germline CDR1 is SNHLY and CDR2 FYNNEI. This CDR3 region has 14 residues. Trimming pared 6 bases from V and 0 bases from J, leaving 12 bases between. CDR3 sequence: CASSPPGSSYEQYF. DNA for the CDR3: TGTGCCAGCAGCCCCCCGGGCAGCTCCTACGAGCAGTACTTC.

DNA for the CDR3: TGTGCCAGCAGCCAGAACACTGAAGCTTTCTTT. Protein sequence: CASSQNTEAFF. The V and J genes are TRBV3-1 (or the pseudogene TRBV3-2) and TRBJ1-1; no reliable D call. Germline CDR1 and CDR2: LGHDT and YNNKEL (reference sequence). There are 11 residues in the CDR3. The ends were cut back, 3 bases at V and 1 base at J, with 0 bases in the middle.

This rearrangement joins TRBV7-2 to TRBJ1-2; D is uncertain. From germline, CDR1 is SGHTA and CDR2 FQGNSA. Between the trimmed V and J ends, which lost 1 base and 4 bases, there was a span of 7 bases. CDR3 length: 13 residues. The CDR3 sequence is CASSLEYSYGYTF. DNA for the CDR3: TGTGCCAGCAGCTTAGAGTACAGCTATGGCTACACCTTC.

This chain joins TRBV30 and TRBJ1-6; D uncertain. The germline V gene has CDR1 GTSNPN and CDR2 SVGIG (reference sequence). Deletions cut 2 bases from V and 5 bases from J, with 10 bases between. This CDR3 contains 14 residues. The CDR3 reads CAWSSEVDNSPLHF. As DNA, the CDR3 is TGTGCCTGGAGTAGTGAAGTCGATAATTCACCCCTCCACTTT.

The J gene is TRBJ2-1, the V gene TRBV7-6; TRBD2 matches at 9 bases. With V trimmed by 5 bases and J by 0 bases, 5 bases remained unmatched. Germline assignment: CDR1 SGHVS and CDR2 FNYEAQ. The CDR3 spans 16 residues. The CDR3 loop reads CASSARLAASYNEQFF. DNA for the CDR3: TGTGCCAGCAGCGCGCGACTAGCGGCCTCCTACAATGAGCAGTTCTTC. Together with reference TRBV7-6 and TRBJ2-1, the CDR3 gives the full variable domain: GAGVSQSPRYKVTKRGQDVALRCDPISGHVSLYWYRQALGQGPEFLTYFNYEAQQDKSGLPNDRFSAERPEGSISTLTIQRTEQRDSAMYRCASSARLAASYNEQFFGPGTRLTVL.